This is a list of T cell receptor beta chains from one sample in a study of early T cells in non-severe SARS-CoV-2 infection. TCRdb reprocessed the 5' RACE reads with MiXCR, giving one entry per CDR3 protein. The sample includes approximately 35,000 distinct CDR3 sequences, about 4.7% seen only once; the top ten take around 14%. The sample comprised whole blood. These receptors were taken from an adult who was a healthcare worker with PCR-confirmed SARS-CoV-2 infection or an uninfected control (not recorded which). The CDR3 runs from the conserved cysteine through the conserved F or W. The order of the fields is clone size, D gene, J gene, V gene, CDR3 protein, CDR3 DNA. The D gene is left open where the match is weak. A row's size may be missing; if present it is once, few, many or a size class.

many,TRBD1,TRBJ2-6,TRBV7-2,CASRPGGQPSGANVLTF,TGTGCCAGCAGACCTGGGGGACAGCCGTCTGGGGCCAACGTCCTGACTTTC
many,TRBD1,TRBJ2-1,TRBV20-1,CSPGGRNEQFF,TGCAGTCCAGGGGGCAGGAATGAGCAGTTCTTC
few,.,TRBJ2-4,TRBV28,CASTLRTGIPVSIQYF,TGTGCCAGCACCCTAAGAACAGGCATTCCGGTCAGCATTCAGTACTTC
few,.,TRBJ2-5,TRBV7-2,CASSRHQRGETQYF,TGTGCCAGCAGCAGACACCAACGGGGGGAGACCCAGTACTTC
many,.,TRBJ2-5,TRBV6-2/TRBV6-3,CASSSQPGGRETQYF,TGTGCCAGCAGTTCCCAGCCCGGGGGCCGAGAGACCCAGTACTTC
few,TRBD1,TRBJ2-3,TRBV28,CASDRGTDTQYF,TGTGCCAGCGACAGGGGGACAGATACGCAGTATTTT
many,.,TRBJ2-3,TRBV9,CASSVTPTDTQYF,TGTGCCAGCAGCGTAACCCCCACAGATACGCAGTATTTT
.,TRBD1,TRBJ1-2,TRBV29-1,CSAQDRVEGYTF,TGCAGCGCCCAGGACAGGGTAGAGGGCTACACCTTC
.,TRBD1,TRBJ2-5,TRBV2,CASSEGRGRVETQYF,TGTGCCAGCAGTGAGGGCAGGGGGCGCGTTGAGACCCAGTACTTC
.,.,TRBJ1-4,TRBV12-3/TRBV12-4,CASSFAQGNEKLFF,TGTGCCAGCAGTTTTGCACAGGGTAATGAAAAACTGTTTTTT
few,.,TRBJ2-3,TRBV18,CASSPADTQYF,TGTGCCAGCTCACCTGCAGATACGCAGTATTTT
.,.,TRBJ1-2,TRBV19,CASGRENRVGYGYTF,TGTGCCAGCGGGAGGGAGAACAGAGTGGGCTATGGCTACACCTTC
few,.,TRBJ2-7,TRBV30,CAWSVLAGNYPLFF,TGTGCCTGGAGTGTACTTGCAGGCAACTACCCCCTTTTCTTC
few,.,TRBJ2-1,TRBV3-1,CASSPTRYSYNEQFF,TGTGCCAGCAGCCCTACTAGGTACTCCTACAATGAGCAGTTCTTC
many,TRBD2,TRBJ2-2,TRBV19,CASSIRWSGGTGELFF,TGTGCCAGTAGTATCCGGTGGAGCGGGGGCACCGGGGAGCTGTTTTTT
.,TRBD1,TRBJ1-2,TRBV12-3/TRBV12-4,CASSTTPAGTGGVNGYTF,TGTGCCAGCAGTACAACTCCCGCCGGGACAGGGGGCGTGAATGGCTACACCTTC
many,TRBD1,TRBJ1-3,TRBV10-3,CAISEEQGIGGNTIYF,TGTGCCATCAGTGAGGAACAGGGGATCGGAGGAAACACCATATATTTT
many,TRBD1,TRBJ2-3,TRBV9,CASSVVGQGTDTQYF,TGTGCCAGCAGCGTAGTGGGACAGGGCACAGATACGCAGTATTTT
.,.,TRBJ2-3,TRBV2,CASSEFTSDTQYF,TGTGCCAGCAGTGAGTTCACCTCGGATACGCAGTATTTT
.,.,TRBJ2-3,TRBV7-2,CASSLQGRSDTQYF,TGTGCCAGCAGCTTACAGGGGCGATCAGATACGCAGTATTTT
few,.,TRBJ1-5,TRBV6-5,CASSYSGIQQPQHF,TGTGCCAGCAGTTACTCGGGGATACAACAGCCCCAGCATTTT
many,TRBD2,TRBJ2-7,TRBV20-1,CSARDNLAGEIEQYF,TGCAGTGCTAGAGATAACCTAGCGGGGGAAATCGAGCAGTACTTC
.,.,TRBJ1-5,TRBV19,CASSIGNSNQPQHF,TGTGCCAGTAGTATTGGTAATAGCAATCAGCCCCAGCATTTT
many,.,TRBJ2-3,TRBV7-2,CASSQTGPRRGTDTQYF,TGTGCCAGCAGCCAAACAGGGCCCCGACGGGGCACAGATACGCAGTATTTT
many,TRBD1,TRBJ1-1,TRBV6-5,CASSYGDRGTEAFF,TGTGCCAGCAGTTACGGGGACAGGGGCACTGAAGCTTTCTTT
many,TRBD2,TRBJ2-1,TRBV6-6,CASSYRRAPSGGAYEQFF,TGTGCCAGCAGTTATCGACGGGCCCCTAGCGGGGGGGCGTATGAGCAGTTCTTC
many,.,TRBJ1-6,TRBV3-1,CASSHVEQSSPLHF,TGTGCCAGCAGCCACGTCGAACAGAGTTCACCCCTCCACTTT
.,.,TRBJ2-1,TRBV19,CASSMARPLGARYNEQFF,TGTGCCAGTAGTATGGCCCGACCGCTGGGGGCACGATACAATGAGCAGTTCTTC